This T cell receptor beta chain was obtained from a study of tumour-infiltrating T cells in Burkitt lymphoma. Across the study: Overall and progression-free survival were predicted by productive clonality.

Using immunoSEQ multiplex PCR, the repertoire was profiled, and TCRdb retains in-frame clones only, with some absent. The repertoire includes about 15,000 clones, about 75% of them detected once, and roughly 6.6% sits in the top ten. CDR1 is MGHRA, CDR2 YSYEKL, per germline. Trimming removed 0 bases from V and 0 bases from J, with 12 bases in between. This CDR3 contains 16 residues. This sequence was found in a human donor with diffuse large B-cell lymphoma. This rearrangement joins TRBV4-1 to TRBJ2-7; D gene ambiguous. Sequenced: tumor tissue. The CDR3 DNA sequence: TGCGCCAGCAGCCAAGATCTGATCAGGAGCTCCTACGAGCAGTACTTC. It codes for CASSQDLIRSSYEQYF.